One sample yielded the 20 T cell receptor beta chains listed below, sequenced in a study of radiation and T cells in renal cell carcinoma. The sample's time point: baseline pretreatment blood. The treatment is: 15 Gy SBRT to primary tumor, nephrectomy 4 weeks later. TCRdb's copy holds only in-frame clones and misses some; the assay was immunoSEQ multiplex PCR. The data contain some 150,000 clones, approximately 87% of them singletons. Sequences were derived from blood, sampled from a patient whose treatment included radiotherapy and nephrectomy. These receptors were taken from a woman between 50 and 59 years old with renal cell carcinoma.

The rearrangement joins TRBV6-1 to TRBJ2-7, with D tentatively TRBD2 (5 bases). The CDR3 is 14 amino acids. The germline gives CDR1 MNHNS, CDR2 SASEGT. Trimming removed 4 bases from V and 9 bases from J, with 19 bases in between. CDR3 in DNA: TGTGCCAGCAGTGCAGGCGGGTCCCCGCCCCGGCAGTACTTC. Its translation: CASSAGGSPPRQYF.

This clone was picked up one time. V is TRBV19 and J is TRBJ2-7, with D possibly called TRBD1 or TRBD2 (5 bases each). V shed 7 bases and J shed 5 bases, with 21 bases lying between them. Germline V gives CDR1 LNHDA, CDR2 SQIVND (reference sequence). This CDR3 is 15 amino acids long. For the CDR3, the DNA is TGTGCCAGTACCCTCAGTGGGGGTGCGGCTGACGAGCAGTACTTC. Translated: CASTLSGGAADEQYF.

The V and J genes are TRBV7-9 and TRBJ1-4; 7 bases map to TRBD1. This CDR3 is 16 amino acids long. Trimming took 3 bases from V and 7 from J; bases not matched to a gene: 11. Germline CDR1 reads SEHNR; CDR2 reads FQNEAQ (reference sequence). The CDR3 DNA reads TGTGCCAGCAGCTTTAAGGCCTATCAGGGGGGTGAAAAACTGTTTTTT. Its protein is CASSFKAYQGGEKLFF.

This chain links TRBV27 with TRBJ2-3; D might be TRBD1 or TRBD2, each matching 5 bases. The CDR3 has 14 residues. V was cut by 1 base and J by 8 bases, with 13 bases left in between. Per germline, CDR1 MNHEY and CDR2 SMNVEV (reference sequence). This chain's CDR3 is CASSLFGAEGTQYF. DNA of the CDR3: TGTGCCAGCAGTTTATTCGGGGCCGAAGGTACGCAGTATTTT.

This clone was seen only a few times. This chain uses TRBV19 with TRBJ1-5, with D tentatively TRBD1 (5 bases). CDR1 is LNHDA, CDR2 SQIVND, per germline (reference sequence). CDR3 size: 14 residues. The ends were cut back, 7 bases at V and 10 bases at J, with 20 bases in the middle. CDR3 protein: CASIGSGSMVPQHF. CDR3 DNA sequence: TGTGCCAGTATAGGTTCAGGGTCGATGGTACCCCAGCATTTT.

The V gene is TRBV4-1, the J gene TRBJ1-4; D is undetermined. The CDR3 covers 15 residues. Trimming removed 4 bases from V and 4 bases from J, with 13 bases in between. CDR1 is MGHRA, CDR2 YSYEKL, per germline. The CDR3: CASSRRHPVNEKLFF. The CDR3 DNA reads TGCGCCAGCAGCCGCCGACACCCGGTTAATGAAAAACTGTTTTTT.

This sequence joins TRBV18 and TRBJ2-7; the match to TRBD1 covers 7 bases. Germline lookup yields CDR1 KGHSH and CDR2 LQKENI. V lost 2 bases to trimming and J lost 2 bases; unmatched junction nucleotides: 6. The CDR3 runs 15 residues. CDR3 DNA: TGTGCCAGCTCACCATCAGACAGGGTTACCTACGAGCAGTACTTC. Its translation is CASSPSDRVTYEQYF.

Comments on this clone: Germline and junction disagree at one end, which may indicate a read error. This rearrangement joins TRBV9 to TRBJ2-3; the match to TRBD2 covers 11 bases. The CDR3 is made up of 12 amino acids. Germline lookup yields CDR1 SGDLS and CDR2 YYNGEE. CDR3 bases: TGTGCCAGCAGCCCGGGGACTAGCGGTGCGGTTTTT. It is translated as CASSPGTSGAVF.

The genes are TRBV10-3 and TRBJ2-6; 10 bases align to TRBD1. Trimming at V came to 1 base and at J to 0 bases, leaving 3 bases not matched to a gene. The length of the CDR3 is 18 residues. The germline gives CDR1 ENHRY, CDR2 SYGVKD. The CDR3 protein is CAISEWRQGASGANVLTF. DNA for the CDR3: TGTGCCATCAGTGAGTGGAGACAGGGGGCCTCTGGGGCCAACGTCCTGACTTTC.

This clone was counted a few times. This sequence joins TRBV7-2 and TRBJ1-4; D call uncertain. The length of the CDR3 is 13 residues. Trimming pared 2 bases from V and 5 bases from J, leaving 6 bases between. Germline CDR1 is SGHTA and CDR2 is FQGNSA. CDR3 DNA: TGTGCCAGCAGCTTACGACTAAATGAAAAACTGTTTTTT. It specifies CASSLRLNEKLFF.

The CDR3 DNA is TGTGCCATCAGTGAGGGACAGGGGGTCTACAATGAGCAGTTCTTC. Translating it yields CAISEGQGVYNEQFF. The chain carries TRBV10-3 and TRBJ2-1; TRBD1 matches at 10 bases. The CDR3 has 15 amino acids. Germline CDR1 and CDR2: ENHRY and SYGVKD. After removal of 2 bases from V and 3 bases from J, the junction contained 1 base not matched to a gene.

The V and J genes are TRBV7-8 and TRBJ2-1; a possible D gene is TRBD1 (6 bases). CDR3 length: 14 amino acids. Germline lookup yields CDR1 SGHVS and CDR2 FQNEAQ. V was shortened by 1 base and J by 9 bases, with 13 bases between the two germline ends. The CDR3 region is CASSLGRGTIEQFF. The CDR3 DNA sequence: TGTGCCAGCAGCTTAGGCAGGGGAACAATTGAGCAGTTCTTC. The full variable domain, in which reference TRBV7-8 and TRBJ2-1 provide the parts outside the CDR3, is GAGVSQSPRYKVAKRGQDVALRCDPISGHVSLFWYQQALGQGPEFLTYFQNEAQLDKSGLPSDRFFAERPEGSVSTLKIQRTQQEDSAVYLCASSLGRGTIEQFFGPGTRLTVL.

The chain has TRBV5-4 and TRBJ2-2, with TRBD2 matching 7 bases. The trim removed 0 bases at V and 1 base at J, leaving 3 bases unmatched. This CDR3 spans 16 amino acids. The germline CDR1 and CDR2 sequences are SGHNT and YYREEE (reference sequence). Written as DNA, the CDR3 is TGTGCCAGCAGCTTGGGGCTAGCGGAGAACACCGGGGAGCTGTTTTTT. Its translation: CASSLGLAENTGELFF.

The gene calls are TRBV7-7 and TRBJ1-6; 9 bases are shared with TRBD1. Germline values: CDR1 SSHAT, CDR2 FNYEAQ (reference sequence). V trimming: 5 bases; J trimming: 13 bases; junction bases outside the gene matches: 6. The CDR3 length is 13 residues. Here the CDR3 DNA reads TGTGCCAGCAGCCCGGACAGGGGATCCCCCCTCCACTTT. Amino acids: CASSPDRGSPLHF.

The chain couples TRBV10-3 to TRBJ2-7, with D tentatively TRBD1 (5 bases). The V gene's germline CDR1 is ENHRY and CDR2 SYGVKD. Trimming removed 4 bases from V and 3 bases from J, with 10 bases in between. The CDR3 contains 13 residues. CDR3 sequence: CAISVAGNYEQYF. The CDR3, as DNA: TGTGCCATCAGTGTAGCAGGGAACTACGAGCAGTACTTC.

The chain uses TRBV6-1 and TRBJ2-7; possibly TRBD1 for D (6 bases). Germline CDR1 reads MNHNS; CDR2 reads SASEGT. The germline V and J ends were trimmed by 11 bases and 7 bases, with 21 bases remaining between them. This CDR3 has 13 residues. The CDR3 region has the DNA TGTGCCGCAGGGACCGGGACACCAAGGGAGCAGTACTTC. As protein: CAAGTGTPREQYF.

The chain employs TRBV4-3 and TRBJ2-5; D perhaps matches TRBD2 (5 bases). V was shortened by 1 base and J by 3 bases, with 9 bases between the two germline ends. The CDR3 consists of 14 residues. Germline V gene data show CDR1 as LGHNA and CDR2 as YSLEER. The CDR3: CASSQGLGEETQYF. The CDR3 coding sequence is TGCGCCAGCAGCCAAGGCTTGGGAGAAGAGACCCAGTACTTC.

The CDR3 reads CASSPVGDTQYF. The CDR3 DNA follows: TGCGCCAGCAGTCCGGTGGGAGATACGCAGTATTTT. The chain has TRBV5-1 and TRBJ2-3; D uncertain. V was cut by 5 bases and J by 5 bases, with 9 bases left in between. The CDR3 is made up of 12 amino acids. Looked up from germline, CDR1 is SGHRS and CDR2 is YFSETQ.

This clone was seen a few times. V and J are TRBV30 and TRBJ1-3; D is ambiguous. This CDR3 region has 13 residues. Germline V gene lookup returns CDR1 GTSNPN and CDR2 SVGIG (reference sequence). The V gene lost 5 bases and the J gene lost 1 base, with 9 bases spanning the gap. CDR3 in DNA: TGTGCCTGGGAAGGATCTTCTGGAAACACCATATATTTT. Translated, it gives CAWEGSSGNTIYF.

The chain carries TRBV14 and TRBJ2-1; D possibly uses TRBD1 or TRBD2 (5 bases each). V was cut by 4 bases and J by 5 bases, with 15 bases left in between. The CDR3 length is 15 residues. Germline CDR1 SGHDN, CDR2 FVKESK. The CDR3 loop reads CASSPFEGNHNEQFF. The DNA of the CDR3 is TGTGCCAGCAGCCCCTTTGAGGGGAATCACAATGAGCAGTTCTTC.